This TCR beta chain was identified during a study of blood T cells in healthy people across ages. Combining a sample-barcoded 5' primer with a J-beta primer mix, a second PCR ran for roughly 7 to 12 cycles. Tags on each cDNA molecule came from a template-switch adaptor with 12 random nucleotides. TCRdb passed the 5' RACE reads through MiXCR, listing each CDR3 protein once. Of about 1.6 million distinct CDR3 sequences listed, 30% to 40% are singletons. Note on this clonotype: What it binds is unknown.

CDR3 length: 12 amino acids. V shed 10 bases and J shed 8 bases, with 17 bases lying between them. CDR1 and CDR2 from the germline V gene are MNHNS and SASEGT. Study-level results: Total diversity from one million sequenced T cells was likely underestimated.

This receptor was identified in a woman aged 25-40 years in good health. Specimen: blood. The chain couples TRBV6-1 to TRBJ1-2, with unresolved D. The CDR3 bases are TGTGCCACCGAAAGACAAGAGGTCGGCTACACCTTC. It encodes CATERQEVGYTF.